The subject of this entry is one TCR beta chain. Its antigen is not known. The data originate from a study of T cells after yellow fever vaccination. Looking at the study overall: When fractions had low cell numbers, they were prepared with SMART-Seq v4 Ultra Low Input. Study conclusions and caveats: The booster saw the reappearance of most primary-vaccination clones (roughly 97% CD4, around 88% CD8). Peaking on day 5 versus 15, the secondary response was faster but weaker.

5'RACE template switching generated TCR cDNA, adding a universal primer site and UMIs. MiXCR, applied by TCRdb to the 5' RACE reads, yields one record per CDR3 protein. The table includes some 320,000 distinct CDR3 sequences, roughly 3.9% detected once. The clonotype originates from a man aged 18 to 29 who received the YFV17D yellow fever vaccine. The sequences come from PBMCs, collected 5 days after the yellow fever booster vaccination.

CDR3 in amino acids: CASSPTDGVAGQPQHF. Here the CDR3 DNA reads TGCGCCAGCAGCCCTACCGATGGGGTAGCGGGGCAGCCCCAGCATTTT. The V and J genes are TRBV4-1 and TRBJ1-5, with D hard to call. CDR3 size: 16 residues. Germline V CDR1 and CDR2: MGHRA, YSYEKL. V shed 4 bases and J shed 7 bases, with 20 bases lying between them.